This TCR beta chain appears in the sequencing data of a study of blood T cell repertoires in COVID-19. Study as a whole: COVID-19 samples collected from the United States, Italy and Spain covered acute and convalescent phases.

As processed by the authors: From reference gene primer amplification, estimates of nucleated cell counts were derived. Generated by immunoSEQ multiplex PCR, the TCRdb table keeps only in-frame clones and is missing some. V, J and clone size are taken as reported in that table, and D and trimming were inferred from the DNA itself. The data hold fewer than 85,000 clones, with more than 70% observed a single time. The germline V gene has CDR1 SGHRS and CDR2 YFSETQ. J lost 1 base, V lost 4 bases, and 6 bases had no gene match. The CDR3 covers 16 residues. The source of this sequence is a man aged 80 or over with acute or convalescent COVID-19. The chain has TRBV5-1 and TRBJ1-4, with 8 bases that match TRBD1. The material sequenced was peripheral blood. DNA for the CDR3: TGCGCCAGCAGCGTTGGACAGGGCCAAACTAATGAAAAACTGTTTTTT. As protein: CASSVGQGQTNEKLFF.